Sequencing of this T cell receptor beta chain was carried out in a study of blood T cell repertoires in COVID-19. Study-wide context: Sample material is recorded as cDNA or gDNA derived from T cells, B-cell-depleted T cells, or PBMCs.

Germline loops: CDR1 LGHDT, CDR2 YNNKEL (reference sequence). The CDR3 totals 12 residues. Trimming pared 4 bases from V and 4 bases from J, leaving 7 bases between. TCRdb's copy holds only in-frame clones and misses some; the assay was immunoSEQ multiplex PCR. Found here are under 200,000 clones, around 85% of them singletons; the top ten hold 9.8%. This chain links TRBV3-1 (or the pseudogene TRBV3-2) with TRBJ1-2, with a weak D call TRBD1 (5 bases). Specimen: peripheral blood. The sequence was obtained from an elderly woman with acute or convalescent COVID-19. Here the CDR3 DNA reads TGTGCCAGCAGCCTGGGGCTCTATGGCTACACCTTC. The encoded protein is CASSLGLYGYTF.